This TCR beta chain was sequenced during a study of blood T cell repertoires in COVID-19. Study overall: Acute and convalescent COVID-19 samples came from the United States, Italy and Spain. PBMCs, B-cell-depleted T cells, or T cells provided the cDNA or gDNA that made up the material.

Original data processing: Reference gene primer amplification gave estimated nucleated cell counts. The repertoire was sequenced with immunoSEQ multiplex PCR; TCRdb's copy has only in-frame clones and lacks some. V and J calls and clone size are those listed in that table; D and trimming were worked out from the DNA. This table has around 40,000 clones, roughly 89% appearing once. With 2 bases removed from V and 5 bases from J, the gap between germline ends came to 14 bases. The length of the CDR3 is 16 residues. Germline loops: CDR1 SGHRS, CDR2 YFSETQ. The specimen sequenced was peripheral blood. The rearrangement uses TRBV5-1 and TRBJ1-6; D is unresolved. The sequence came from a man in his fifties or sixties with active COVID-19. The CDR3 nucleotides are TGCGCCAGCAGCTTTGGCGGCTACCCCGATAATTCACCCCTCCACTTT. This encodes CASSFGGYPDNSPLHF.